Here is one T cell receptor (beta chain) with its context. The PCR used 60 Vbeta and 13 Jbeta primers. Sequencing was performed with immunoSEQ multiplex PCR; in TCRdb, only in-frame clones are kept and a portion is missing. The profile shows 100,000 to 150,000 clones, roughly 77% of them singletons. Trimming shortened V by 1 base and J by 9 bases, and 16 bases separated the two germline ends. Germline assignment: CDR1 LGHNA and CDR2 YSLEER. The CDR3 runs 15 residues. This sample is part of a study of cytomegalovirus exposure and HLA in healthy donors. J is TRBJ2-1 and V is TRBV4-3; tentatively, D is TRBD1 (6 bases). This clonotype originated in a man aged 18 to 29 in good health and CMV-seronegative. Material: PBMCs. The CDR3 DNA reads as TGCGCCAGCAGCCAAGGCTTAAGGGGGAAGGGTGAGCAGTTCTTC. As protein: CASSQGLRGKGEQFF.